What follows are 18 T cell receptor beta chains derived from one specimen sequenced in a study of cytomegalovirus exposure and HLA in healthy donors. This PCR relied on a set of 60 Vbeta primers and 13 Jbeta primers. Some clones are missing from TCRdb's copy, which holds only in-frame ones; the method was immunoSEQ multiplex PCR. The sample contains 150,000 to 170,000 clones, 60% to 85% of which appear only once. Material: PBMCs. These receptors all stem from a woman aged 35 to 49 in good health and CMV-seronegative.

This CDR3 reads CASSWGLADYNEQFF. The CDR3 region has the DNA TGTGCCAGCAGCTGGGGACTAGCGGACTACAATGAGCAGTTCTTC. This chain uses TRBV5-8 with TRBJ2-1, with 11 bases lining up with TRBD2. Germline CDR1 reads SGHTS; CDR2 reads YDEGEE. V lost 3 bases and J lost 3; bases outside the gene matches: 2. There are 15 residues in the CDR3.

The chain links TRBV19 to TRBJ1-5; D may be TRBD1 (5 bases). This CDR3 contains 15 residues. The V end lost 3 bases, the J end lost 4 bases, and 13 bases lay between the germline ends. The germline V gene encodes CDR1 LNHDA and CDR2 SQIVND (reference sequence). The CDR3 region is CASSIQAGLNQPQHF. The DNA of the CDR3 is TGTGCCAGTAGTATTCAGGCAGGGTTGAATCAGCCCCAGCATTTT.

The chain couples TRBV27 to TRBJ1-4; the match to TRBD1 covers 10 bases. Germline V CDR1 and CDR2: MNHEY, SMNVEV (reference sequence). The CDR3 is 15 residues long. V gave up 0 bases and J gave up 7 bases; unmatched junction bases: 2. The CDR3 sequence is CASSLSTGGGEKLFF. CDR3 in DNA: TGTGCCAGCAGTTTATCGACAGGGGGCGGTGAAAAACTGTTTTTT.

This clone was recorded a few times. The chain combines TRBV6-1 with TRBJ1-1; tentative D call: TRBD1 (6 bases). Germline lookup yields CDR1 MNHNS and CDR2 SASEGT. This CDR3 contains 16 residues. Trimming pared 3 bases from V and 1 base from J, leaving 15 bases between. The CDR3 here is CASSDPPGHRNTEAFF. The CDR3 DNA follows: TGTGCCAGCAGTGATCCACCGGGACACCGGAACACTGAAGCTTTCTTT.

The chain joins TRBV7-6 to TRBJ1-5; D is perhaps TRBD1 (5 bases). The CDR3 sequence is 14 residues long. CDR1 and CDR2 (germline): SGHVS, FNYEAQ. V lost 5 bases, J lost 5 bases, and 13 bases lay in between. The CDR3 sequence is CASSLKTGDQPQHF. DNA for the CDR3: TGTGCCAGCAGCCTAAAAACGGGGGATCAGCCCCAGCATTTT.

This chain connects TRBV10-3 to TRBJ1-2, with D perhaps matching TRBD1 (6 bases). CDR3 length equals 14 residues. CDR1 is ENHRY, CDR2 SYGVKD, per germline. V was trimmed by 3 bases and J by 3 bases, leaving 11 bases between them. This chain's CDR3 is CAISDRGGDYGYTF. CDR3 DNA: TGTGCCATCAGTGACAGGGGAGGGGACTATGGCTACACCTTC.

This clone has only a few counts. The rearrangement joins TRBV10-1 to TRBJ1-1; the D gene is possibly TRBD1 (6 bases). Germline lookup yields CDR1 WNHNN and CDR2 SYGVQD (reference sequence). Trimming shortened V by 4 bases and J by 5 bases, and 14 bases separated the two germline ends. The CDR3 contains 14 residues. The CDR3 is CASSGTQGRTEAFF. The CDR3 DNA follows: TGCGCCAGCAGTGGTACACAGGGTCGGACTGAAGCTTTCTTT.

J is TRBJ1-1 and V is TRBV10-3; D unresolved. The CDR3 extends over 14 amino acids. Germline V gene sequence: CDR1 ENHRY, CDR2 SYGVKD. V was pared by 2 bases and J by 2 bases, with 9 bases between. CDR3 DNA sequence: TGTGCCATCAGTGAGCCGAGCTTAAACACTGAAGCTTTCTTT. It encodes CAISEPSLNTEAFF.

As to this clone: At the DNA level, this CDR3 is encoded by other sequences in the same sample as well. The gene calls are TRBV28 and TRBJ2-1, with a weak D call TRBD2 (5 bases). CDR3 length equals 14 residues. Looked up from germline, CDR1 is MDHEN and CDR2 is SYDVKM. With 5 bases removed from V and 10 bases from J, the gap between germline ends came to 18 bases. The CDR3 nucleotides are TGTGCCAGCAGTCCCCCATCGAGGGCCAACGAGCAGTTCTTC. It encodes CASSPPSRANEQFF.

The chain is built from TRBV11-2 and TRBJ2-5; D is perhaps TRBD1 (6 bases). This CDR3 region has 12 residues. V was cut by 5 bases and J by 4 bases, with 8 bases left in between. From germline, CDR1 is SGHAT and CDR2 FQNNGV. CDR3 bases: TGTGCCAGCAGCGCAGGGGCAGAGACCCAGTACTTC. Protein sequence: CASSAGAETQYF. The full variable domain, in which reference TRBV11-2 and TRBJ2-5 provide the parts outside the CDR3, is EAGVAQSPRYKIIEKRQSVAFWCNPISGHATLYWYQQILGQGPKLLIQFQNNGVVDDSQLPKDRFSAERLKGVDSTLKIQPAKLEDSAVYLCASSAGAETQYFGPGTRLLVL.

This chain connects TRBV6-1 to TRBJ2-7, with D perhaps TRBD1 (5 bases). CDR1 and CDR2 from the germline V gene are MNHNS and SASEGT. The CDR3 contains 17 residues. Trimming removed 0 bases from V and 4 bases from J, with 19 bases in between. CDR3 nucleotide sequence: TGTGCCAGCAGTGAAGCGTTACATGGGCAGGGCGTGTACGAGCAGTACTTC. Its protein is CASSEALHGQGVYEQYF.

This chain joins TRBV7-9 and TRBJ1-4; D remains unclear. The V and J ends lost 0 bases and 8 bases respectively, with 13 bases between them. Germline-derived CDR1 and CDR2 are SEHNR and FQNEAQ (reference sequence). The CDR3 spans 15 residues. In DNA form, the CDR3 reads TGTGCCAGCAGCTTAGCTGAGGGATTACGGGAAAAACTGTTTTTT. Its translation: CASSLAEGLREKLFF.

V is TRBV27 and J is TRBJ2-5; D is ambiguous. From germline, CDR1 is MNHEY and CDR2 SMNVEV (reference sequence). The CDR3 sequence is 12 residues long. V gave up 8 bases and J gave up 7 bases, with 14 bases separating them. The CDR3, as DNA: TGTGCCAGCGCCGAGAGACCGGGGACCCAGTACTTC. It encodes CASAERPGTQYF.

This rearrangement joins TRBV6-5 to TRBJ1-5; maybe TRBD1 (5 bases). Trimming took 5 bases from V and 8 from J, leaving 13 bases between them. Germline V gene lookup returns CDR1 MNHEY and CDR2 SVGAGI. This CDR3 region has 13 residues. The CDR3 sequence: CASSNWGGEPQHF. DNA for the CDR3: TGTGCCAGCAGTAATTGGGGGGGGGAGCCCCAGCATTTT.

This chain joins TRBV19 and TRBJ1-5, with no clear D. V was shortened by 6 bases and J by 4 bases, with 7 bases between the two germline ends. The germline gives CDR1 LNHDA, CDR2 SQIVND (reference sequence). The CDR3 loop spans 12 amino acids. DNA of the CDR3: TGTGCCAGTAGACGGTTTAATCAGCCCCAGCATTTT. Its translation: CASRRFNQPQHF.

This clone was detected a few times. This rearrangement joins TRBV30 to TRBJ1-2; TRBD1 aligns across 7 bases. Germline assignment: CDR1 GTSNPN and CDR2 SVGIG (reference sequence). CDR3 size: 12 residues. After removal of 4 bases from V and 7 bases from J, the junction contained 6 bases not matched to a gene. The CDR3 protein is CAWNKYRGGYTF. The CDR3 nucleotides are TGTGCCTGGAACAAATACAGGGGTGGCTACACCTTC.

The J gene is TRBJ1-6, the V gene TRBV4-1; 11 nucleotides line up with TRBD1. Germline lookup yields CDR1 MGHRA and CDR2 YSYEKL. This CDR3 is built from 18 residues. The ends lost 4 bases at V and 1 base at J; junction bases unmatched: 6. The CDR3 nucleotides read TGCGCCAGCAGCCTCGGACAGGGGGCGGGGTCCTATAATTCACCCCTCCACTTT. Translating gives CASSLGQGAGSYNSPLHF.

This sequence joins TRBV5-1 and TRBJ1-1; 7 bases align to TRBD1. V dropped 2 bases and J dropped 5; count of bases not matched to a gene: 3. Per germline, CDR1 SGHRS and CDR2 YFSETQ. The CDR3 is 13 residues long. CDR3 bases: TGCGCCAGCAGCTTCGACAGGGTTACTGAAGCTTTCTTT. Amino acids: CASSFDRVTEAFF.